This TCR beta chain was profiled in a study of blood T cell repertoires in COVID-19. Per germline, CDR1 SNHLY and CDR2 FYNNEI. The CDR3 extends over 12 amino acids. V was trimmed by 7 bases and J by 4 bases, leaving 10 bases between them. This table comes from immunoSEQ multiplex PCR, and its TCRdb copy is limited to in-frame clones, with some not included. The table lists over 45,000 clones, around 82% of them singletons, with less than 7% in the top ten. This chain joins TRBV2 and TRBJ1-1; D possibly corresponds to TRBD1 (6 bases). This TCR was sampled from a woman aged 80 or over with acute or convalescent COVID-19. Material: peripheral blood. In nucleotides, the CDR3 is TGTGCCAGCAAACAAGGGGGCACTGAAGCTTTCTTT. Its protein is CASKQGGTEAFF.